This TCR beta chain originates from a study of breast tumors, draining lymph nodes, adjacent tissues. Via MiXCR, TCRdb re-called the multiplex PCR reads, giving one row per CDR3 protein. Here the sample spans some 150,000 distinct CDR3 sequences, 20% to 25% being singletons. This clonotype was found many times. Antigen: not known. The study's findings and limits: Tumor and nontumor repertoires were significantly more similar in luminal-like than in basal-like breast cancer. Tumor TCR diversity was below lymph nodes but above nontumor tissue. Findings are consistent with lymph node origin and intratumoral expansion of most tumor T cells.

CDR1 is SNHLY, CDR2 FYNNEI, per germline. The CDR3 loop spans 13 amino acids. The V gene lost 9 bases and the J gene lost 9 bases, with 21 bases spanning the gap. Breast cancer patients provided tissue from their axillary draining lymph nodes. The chain couples TRBV2 to TRBJ2-7, with D perhaps assigned TRBD1 or TRBD2 (5 bases each). The sequence derives from a female donor with breast cancer. Some clones in this sample may be carry-over from other donors' samples. The sample consisted of axillary lymph node tissue. CDR3: CASTTGTMTVQYF. CDR3 coding DNA: TGTGCCAGTACAACCGGGACCATGACAGTGCAGTACTTC.